Listed below are T cell receptor beta chains from one sample, sequenced in a study of neurological immune-mediated disorders. MiXCR, run by TCRdb on the 5' RACE reads, gives a single entry per CDR3 protein. Here the sample spans about 76,000 distinct CDR3 sequences, 17% being singletons. Sequencing was done on a sample of PBMCs. These TCRs come from a woman aged 40 to 55 in good health. Each CDR3 is given with its conserved first and last residue. Fields, in order: J gene, V gene, D gene, clone size, CDR3 DNA, CDR3 protein. D genes are given only for firm matches. Clone size appears in some rows only: once, few, many, or a class for an expanded clone.

>TRBJ2-3|TRBV5-1|.|many
TGCGCCAGCAGCTTGGATGGTGGTTCTAGCACAGATACGCAGTATTTT
CASSLDGGSSTDTQYF
>TRBJ1-3|TRBV7-7|.|many
TGTGCTAGCAGTAACGGTTTTAGCTCTGGAAACACCATATATTTT
CASSNGFSSGNTIYF
>TRBJ2-1|TRBV19|TRBD2|.
TGTGCCAGTAGTCGACTAGCGGGGACATCCTACAATGAGCAGTTCTTC
CASSRLAGTSYNEQFF
>TRBJ2-6|TRBV28|TRBD1|many
TGTGCCAGCGGGACAGGGGCCTCTGGGGCCAACGTCCTGACTTTC
CASGTGASGANVLTF
>TRBJ2-1|TRBV5-1|TRBD2|.
TGCGCCAGCAGCCTTGCCCTAGCGGGAGGGGTCTATGAGCAGTTCTTC
CASSLALAGGVYEQFF
>TRBJ2-1|TRBV7-2|.|many
TGTGCCAGCAGCCTGAGACTAGACAGCGAGCAGTTCTTC
CASSLRLDSEQFF
>TRBJ2-7|TRBV7-2|.|many
TGTGCCAGCAGCTTAACGTCCTACGAGCAGTACTTC
CASSLTSYEQYF
>TRBJ2-5|TRBV7-2|.|many
TGTGCCAGCAGCACCAGGGGTACCCAGTACTTC
CASSTRGTQYF
>TRBJ2-7|TRBV6-5|.|many
TGTGCCAGCAGTTACGCCGGCAGGGGAGGAGACGAGCAGTACTTC
CASSYAGRGGDEQYF
>TRBJ2-1|TRBV20-1|TRBD2|many
TGCAGTGCTTGGGGCGGGGGAAGAGATGAGCAGTTCTTC
CSAWGGGRDEQFF
>TRBJ2-1|TRBV20-1|.|.
TGCAGTGCTAGAGATAGCCGACCTGGGGGCAATGAGCAGTTCTTC
CSARDSRPGGNEQFF
>TRBJ1-3|TRBV4-1|TRBD1|many
TGCGCCAGCAGCCAACAGGGGGGAAGGGGGGCTGGTGGAAACACCATATATTTT
CASSQQGGRGAGGNTIYF
>TRBJ1-2|TRBV3-1|TRBD1|.
TGTGCCAGCAGCCCGTACTTCGACAGGGCTGGCTACACCTTC
CASSPYFDRAGYTF
>TRBJ2-1|TRBV5-6|.|.
TGTGCCAGCAGCTACCCTTTGGGGGGGGCCGACAATGAGCAGTTCTTC
CASSYPLGGADNEQFF
>TRBJ2-3|TRBV4-3|.|many
TGCGCCAGCAGCTATGGGGGGCCCAGCACAGATACGCAGTATTTT
CASSYGGPSTDTQYF
>TRBJ1-2|TRBV3-1|.|many
TGTGCCAGCAGCCAAGATGGGGGGGCTGCTGGCTACACCTTC
CASSQDGGAAGYTF
>TRBJ2-1|TRBV12-3/TRBV12-4|.|.
TGTGCCAGCAGTGCGACAGGAGGAGAGCAGTTCTTC
CASSATGGEQFF
>TRBJ2-3|TRBV29-1|TRBD1|many
TGCAGCGTGGGGATGGGGACAGGGACAGATACGCAGTATTTT
CSVGMGTGTDTQYF
>TRBJ2-4|TRBV5-1|.|many
TGCGCCAGCAGCTTGGCAGGGGGGGAAAACATTCAGTACTTC
CASSLAGGENIQYF
>TRBJ1-5|TRBV7-2|.|.
TGTGCCAGCAGCTCGAATAATCAGCCCCAGCATTTT
CASSSNNQPQHF
>TRBJ1-2|TRBV12-3/TRBV12-4|TRBD1|many
TGTGCCAGCAGTAGGCGACAGGGAAAAGAAAATGGCTACACCTTC
CASSRRQGKENGYTF
>TRBJ1-2|TRBV6-5|.|many
TGTGCCAGCAGTTACTCGGGCAGGGGCGACTATGGCTACACCTTC
CASSYSGRGDYGYTF